This T cell receptor beta chain was captured by sequencing in a study of CD8+ T cells in alopecia areata. Lesional scalp tissue (obtained by punch biopsy) and peripheral blood were collected from alopecia areata patients. After isolation, RNA underwent reverse transcription to generate cDNA as the sequencing template. Assay used: immunoSEQ multiplex PCR; TCRdb lists only in-frame clones, some missing. The table includes more than 85,000 clones, over 40% detected once. The CDR3 sequence is 15 residues long. The V and J ends lost 0 bases and 5 bases, in that order; junction bases with no gene match: 7. Per the germline V gene, CDR1 is MDHEN and CDR2 is SYDVKM.

V is TRBV28 and J is TRBJ2-7; 7 bases line up with TRBD2. The sequenced material came from CD4+ T cells sorted from blood. The sequence came from a human donor with alopecia areata. For the CDR3, the DNA is TGTGCCAGCAGTTTATGGTGGGAGGGCCGCAACGAGCAGTACTTC. Amino acids: CASSLWWEGRNEQYF.